This T cell receptor (beta chain) was documented in a study of T cell responses to AZD1222 COVID-19 vaccine (dated by TCRdb to about 2021). Regarding the research as a whole: AZD1222 recipients whose second dose came at about 4 weeks and those whose second dose came at about 12 weeks were combined into one group, since spike-specific TCR depth and breadth did not differ between the two schedules. TCR sequencing covered some 240 trial participants: 200 to 220 given two doses of AZD1222 and about 26 given two doses of MenACWY control vaccine. Enrollment into the trials was organized by age into subgroups of 18-55, 56-69 and 70-plus years, and those subgroups contained about 160, 30 and 59 TCR-sequenced participants, respectively. On the study overall, not on this receptor specifically: After two AZD1222 doses, spike-specific TCR breadth and depth were significantly higher than at day 0 and than in MenACWY recipients. Participants were mostly white British, with more females than males. The authors suggested clonal diversity may have been underestimated. In the small 56-69-year group, the increase in depth fell short of significance, most likely because of low power. Nearly half of unique spike-specific TCRs reportedly recognized epitopes outside regions mutated in the B.1.351 and B.1.1.7 variants. Conclusions about previously exposed vaccinees are limited, since just five to seven AZD1222 recipients were seropositive for SARS-CoV-2 at baseline. The vaccine-associated CD4 TCRs covered the entire spike protein, and the dominant responses fell in regions 160-218 and 743-854. Because no day 14 peak-response samples were available, the repertoires could be characterized only after the peak T cell response.

Via the germline V gene, CDR1 is MNHEY and CDR2 SVGEGT. The CDR3 goes from the cysteine to the phenylalanine over 18 residues. Only CDR3 DNA remains: 54 bases, in frame from the first base. The trim is 0 bases for V and 2 bases for J, with a gap of 20 bases between the germline ends. What this sample's time point label stands for: baseline before first vaccination. The vaccinee samples were drawn from two UK trials, COV001 and COV002, one of which was a single-blind randomized controlled phase 2/3 trial testing AZD1222 (ChAdOx1 nCoV-19) in healthy adults. For TCRbeta chain sequencing, PBMC samples from trial participants were taken at day 0 and at day 28 after the second dose. Points on this clone: Which antigen it targets is not known. Nothing much larger sits one base from this clone, and base qualities are not available.

The CDR3 regions of human TCRbeta chains were analyzed by immunosequencing. Per the authors' processing: Repertoire TCRs were checked for matches against a reference library of SARS-CoV-2-specific TCRs that had been generated using the MIRA antigen-specificity platform. Breadth meant the fraction of unique TCRs that were SARS-CoV-2-associated, whereas depth meant the fraction of total T cells that were SARS-CoV-2-associated. Using the MIRA data, each spike-specific TCR was assigned both to the spike region to which the TCR was reactive and to a CD4 or CD8 class. Log10-transformed breadth and depth values were compared by one-way ANOVA with Sidak's multiple comparisons tests. The clones in this table, taken by TCRdb from immuneACCESS, are in-frame only. Not every clone is retained; where verified, under half of the shortfall comes from an unresolved V gene, and the cause of the rest is unknown. The V and J calls and clone size come from that table; D and trimming were worked out from the DNA. Recorded for this sample are 150,000 or so clones; 80% to 95% of them occurred a single time. Jointly, the top ten make up roughly 2.3% of the sample.

The clonotype was recovered from an adult in good health. This specimen was peripheral blood, taken on day 0 of AZD1222 vaccination. The V gene is TRBV6-2 or TRBV6-3 and the J gene is TRBJ2-7; the D gene cannot be named for sure. The CDR3 amino acid sequence is: CASSYSAFLGLPPYEQYF. The DNA sequence reads TGTGCCAGCAGTTACTCGGCGTTTCTCGGTCTGCCCCCCTACGAGCAGTACTTC.